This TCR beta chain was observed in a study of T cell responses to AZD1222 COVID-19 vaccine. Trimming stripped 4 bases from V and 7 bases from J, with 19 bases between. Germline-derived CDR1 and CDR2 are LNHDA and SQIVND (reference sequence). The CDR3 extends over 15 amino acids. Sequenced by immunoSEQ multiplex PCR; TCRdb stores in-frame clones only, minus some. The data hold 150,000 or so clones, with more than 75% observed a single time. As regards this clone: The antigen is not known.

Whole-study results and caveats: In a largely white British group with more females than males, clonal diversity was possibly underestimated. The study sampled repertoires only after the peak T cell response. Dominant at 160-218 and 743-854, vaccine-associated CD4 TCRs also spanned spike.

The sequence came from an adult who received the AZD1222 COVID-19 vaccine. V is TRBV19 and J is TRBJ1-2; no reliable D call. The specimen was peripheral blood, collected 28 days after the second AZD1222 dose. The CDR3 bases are TGTGCCAGTAGTAAAAGTGTCGCTGCGGCGGGTGGCTACACCTTC. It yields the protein CASSKSVAAAGGYTF.